Shown below are 7 T cell receptor beta chains from a single sample sequenced in a study of graft-versus-host responses after intestinal transplantation. TCRdb's table, derived via immunoSEQ multiplex PCR, lists solely in-frame clones and lacks some. The sample yields 30,000 to 45,000 clones, around four fifths seen once. Source: PBMCs, taken about 990 days after transplant. The source of these receptors is a human patient who received an intestinal transplant, so some T cells may come from the graft donor.

This rearrangement joins TRBV7-2 to TRBJ2-5, with 10 bases identical to TRBD2. V lost 2 bases and J lost 10; bases outside the gene matches: 13. The germline gives CDR1 SGHTA, CDR2 FQGNSA. CDR3 size: 16 residues. The CDR3 region has the DNA TGTGCCAGCAGCTTAAATTCTGGAGCTAGCGGGGGCCACCAGTACTTC. This gives the protein CASSLNSGASGGHQYF. Together with reference TRBV7-2 and TRBJ2-5, the CDR3 gives the full variable domain: GAGVSQSPSNKVTEKGKDVELRCDPISGHTALYWYRQSLGQGLEFLIYFQGNSAPDKSGLPSDRFSAERTGGSVSTLTIQRTQQEDSAVYLCASSLNSGASGGHQYFGPGTRLLVL.

The V call is TRBV6-1, the J call TRBJ2-7, with D uncertain. Germline values: CDR1 MNHNS, CDR2 SASEGT. This CDR3 region has 13 residues. V was trimmed by 6 bases and J by 2 bases, leaving 11 bases between them. CDR3 nucleotides: TGTGCCAGCAGACCCGATTCAACCTACGAGCAGTACTTC. Residues: CASRPDSTYEQYF.

The V call is TRBV6-6, the J call TRBJ1-3, with D perhaps matching TRBD1 (6 bases). CDR1 is MNHNY and CDR2 is SVGAGI in the germline V gene (reference sequence). The length of the CDR3 is 14 residues. Trimming left V 5 bases short and J 6 bases short, with 14 bases between. CDR3 sequence: CASSRPRTENTIYF. As DNA, the CDR3 is TGTGCCAGCAGTCGCCCGAGGACAGAAAACACCATATATTTT.

This clone has just one count. The genes are TRBV6-5 and TRBJ2-5, with a possible D match to TRBD2 (5 bases). This CDR3 comprises 13 residues. Trimming removed 7 bases from V and 0 bases from J, with 9 bases in between. The germline V gene has CDR1 MNHEY and CDR2 SVGAGI. The CDR3 reads CASNPGDQETQYF. The CDR3 DNA sequence: TGTGCCAGCAACCCCGGGGACCAAGAGACCCAGTACTTC.

The chain recombines TRBV9 with TRBJ2-2; tentatively, D is TRBD1 (7 bases). Looked up from germline, CDR1 is SGDLS and CDR2 is YYNGEE. CDR3 length: 15 residues. V gave up 2 bases and J gave up 1 base, with 9 bases separating them. CDR3 region: CASSVQGGNTGELFF. CDR3 coding DNA: TGTGCCAGCAGCGTCCAGGGGGGGAACACCGGGGAGCTGTTTTTT. Complete variable domain (other parts from reference TRBV9 and TRBJ2-2): DSGVTQTPKHLITATGQRVTLRCSPRSGDLSVYWYQQSLDQGLQFLIQYYNGEERAKGNILERFSAQQFPDLHSELNLSSLELGDSALYFCASSVQGGNTGELFFGEGSRLTVL.

The chain uses TRBV15 and TRBJ1-5; D might be TRBD1 (5 bases). CDR3 length: 15 residues. V lost 3 bases and J 6 bases, leaving 15 bases between the germline ends. CDR1 is LNHNV and CDR2 is YYDKDF in the germline V gene (reference sequence). The CDR3 DNA is TGTGCCACCAGCAGGACCGGGACCCATCTTCAGCCCCAGCATTTT. This codes for CATSRTGTHLQPQHF.

The genes are TRBV2 and TRBJ1-6; the D is unclear. The CDR3 is made up of 17 amino acids. Germline-derived CDR1 and CDR2 are SNHLY and FYNNEI. The V gene lost 2 bases and the J gene lost 0 bases, with 11 bases spanning the gap. CDR3 residues: CASSETPRSSYNSPLHF. CDR3 sequence (DNA): TGTGCCAGCAGTGAAACCCCCCGAAGCTCCTATAATTCACCCCTCCACTTT.